The TCR beta chain described here comes from a study of cytomegalovirus exposure and HLA in healthy donors. Study background: Most donors, roughly 82% of some 400 genotyped, fell in the Caucasian-associated ancestry cluster. Study results and limitations: Reported performance of the classifier showed diagnosis of cytomegalovirus status with high specificity and sensitivity. It has been reported that TCR beta sequences accurately predicted the HLA-A and HLA-B alleles of most subjects.

The study ran its PCR with 60 Vbeta and 13 Jbeta primers. TCRdb's table, derived via immunoSEQ multiplex PCR, lists solely in-frame clones and lacks some. The data show approximately 70,000 clones, roughly 74% seen once. Notes on this clone: What it binds is unknown.

CDR1 and CDR2 (germline): SNHLY, FYNNEI. The CDR3 runs to 18 residues. Unmatched junction bases numbered 18, after V lost 6 bases and J lost 10 bases. The rearrangement joins TRBV2 to TRBJ2-1; 13 bases fit TRBD2. What was sequenced was PBMCs. The receptor was derived from a woman in her fifties or sixties in good health and CMV-seropositive. The CDR3 coding sequence is TGTGCCAGCAGATCCGGGACTAGCGGGATCGGGCATTCAGGGGAGCAGTTCTTC. Encoded protein: CASRSGTSGIGHSGEQFF.